Below, one TCR beta chain is given with its context. Trimming stripped 5 bases from V and 8 bases from J, with 12 bases between. Germline lookup yields CDR1 MDHEN and CDR2 SYDVKM. The CDR3 loop spans 12 amino acids. These data are taken from a study of shared clonotypes between healthy human individuals. None of the donors, who were healthy HIV-negative adults, had recently had acute infections or vaccinations. TCRdb keeps only in-frame clones here, not all; method: immunoSEQ multiplex PCR. The sample holds hundreds of thousands of clones, approximately 79% seen once. The receptor was isolated from a woman aged 25 to 39 in good health. V usage is TRBV28 and J usage is TRBJ1-2, with D unclear. Material: memory CD4+ T cells sorted from blood. The subset is: CD45RA-negative fraction. CDR3 coding DNA: TGTGCCAGCAGTACCGCCCGTCGGGGCTACACCTTC. The encoded protein is CASSTARRGYTF.